Listed below are T cell receptor beta chains from one sample, sequenced in a study of cytomegalovirus exposure and HLA in healthy donors. This table comes from immunoSEQ multiplex PCR, and its TCRdb copy is limited to in-frame clones, with some not included. The table has fewer than 200,000 clones, over 80% seen once. The sequenced material came from PBMCs. These receptors came from a woman in her 50s in good health and CMV-seropositive. Each CDR3 is given with its conserved first and last residue. D genes are given only for firm matches. Clone size is stated in some rows and not others, as once, few, many or a class when expanded.

d_gene	v_gene	j_gene	abundance	CDR3nt	CDR3aa
TRBD2	TRBV19	TRBJ2-3	-	TGTGCCAGTTCGCTTCGGGGGGAAGATACGCAGTATTTT	CASSLRGEDTQYF
TRBD1	TRBV7-2	TRBJ1-1	-	TGTGCCAGCAGCTTGGACAGGGCGGCATCTGAAGCTTTCTTT	CASSLDRAASEAFF
TRBD1	TRBV11-2	TRBJ2-7	-	TGCGGATGTGGGACAGGAACCTACGAGCAGTACTTC	CGCGTGTYEQYF
TRBD1	TRBV6-6	TRBJ1-1	-	TGTGCCAGCAGTTACCCCTCCGGACAGGCGAACACTGAAGCTTTCTTT	CASSYPSGQANTEAFF
-	TRBV10-3	TRBJ1-1	-	TGTGCCATCAGCGACCGACATCCCGGTGAAGCTTTCTTT	CAISDRHPGEAFF
-	TRBV19	TRBJ1-1	few	TGTGCCAGTAGTCCGTCCTATATGAACACTGAAGCTTTCTTT	CASSPSYMNTEAFF
-	TRBV10-2	TRBJ2-7	few	TGCGCCAGCAGGCTTATGACAGTCTACTCCGAGCAGTACTTC	CASRLMTVYSEQYF
TRBD1	TRBV2	TRBJ1-2	-	TGTGCCAGCACTAGTAGGACAGGGACCTATGGCTACACCTTC	CASTSRTGTYGYTF
TRBD2	TRBV7-3	TRBJ2-1	-	TGTGCCAGCGGCCCAGGGACTAGTGAGCAGTTCTTC	CASGPGTSEQFF
TRBD2	TRBV5-4	TRBJ2-4	-	TGTGCCAGCAGCGCACTAGCGGGAGGTAGAGACATTCAGTACTTC	CASSALAGGRDIQYF
TRBD1	TRBV11-1	TRBJ2-1	-	TGTGCCAGCAGCACAGGGGGCCATAATGAGCAGTTCTTC	CASSTGGHNEQFF
-	TRBV30	TRBJ1-1	-	TGTGCCTGGGCTCAACGACTGTTCGTGAACACTGAAGCTTTCTTT	CAWAQRLFVNTEAFF
-	TRBV28	TRBJ2-2	once	TGTGCCAGCGCCACGCGGGGGACAAGGGTCACCGGGGAGCTGTTTTTT	CASATRGTRVTGELFF
-	TRBV7-8	TRBJ1-4	-	TGTGCCAGCAGCTCGAGCGGGGGAGTCGGCTCTAATGAAAAACTGTTTTTT	CASSSSGGVGSNEKLFF
TRBD2	TRBV5-1	TRBJ2-3	-	TGCGCCAGCAGCTTGGAACGGGGGGGACGCACAGATACGCAGTATTTT	CASSLERGGRTDTQYF